The following is a T cell receptor (beta chain) sequence with its context. Germline CDR1 MNHNY, CDR2 SVGAGI (reference sequence). The CDR3 extends over 16 amino acids. The ends lost 5 bases at V and 6 bases at J; junction bases unmatched: 14. The PCR employed 60 Vbeta primers together with 13 Jbeta primers. Authors' processing steps: Later reanalysis found 60 million to 90 million unique TCR beta chains, around 9.9 million of them shared. Only in-frame clones appear in the TCRdb table, and some are missing; sequencing was by immunoSEQ multiplex PCR. V, J and clone size are those of that table, while D and trimming were read from the DNA. Of fewer than 350,000 clones in the sample, around 90% were seen once. This sample was included in a study of cytomegalovirus exposure and HLA in healthy donors.

The sequence derives from a woman between 18 and 30 years old in good health and CMV-seronegative. This chain uses TRBV6-6 with TRBJ1-1; 8 bases are a match to TRBD1. Sequencing used PBMCs. CDR3 DNA: TGTGCCAGCAGTCCCCCGGGGACAGGCGGGGGAGCTGAAGCTTTCTTT. It codes for CASSPPGTGGGAEAFF.